This T cell receptor (beta chain) derives from a study of CD8 T cells in Susac syndrome. This clonotype appeared a single time. The germline gene is not matched at one end of the junction; a read error may be the cause. Roughly 0.45 to 1 ug RNA was reverse transcribed with random hexamers. TCRdb re-called the immunoSEQ multiplex PCR reads with MiXCR, one entry per CDR3 protein. This table holds about 210,000 distinct CDR3 sequences, about 95% found once. Germline assignment: CDR1 SGHAT and CDR2 FQNNGV. CDR3 length equals 14 residues. The rearrangement uses TRBV11-2 and TRBJ2-7; D might be TRBD2 (5 bases). Sequencing was performed on CD4+ T cells from PBMCs. This TCR was sampled from a human donor with multiple sclerosis. DNA for the CDR3: TGTGCCAGCAGCGTAGAATTCGGGGCCTACGAGCAGTACTTC. It encodes CASSVEFGAYEQYF. The full variable domain, completed using reference TRBV11-2 and TRBJ2-7, is EAGVAQSPRYKIIEKRQSVAFWCNPISGHATLYWYQQILGQGPKLLIQFQNNGVVDDSQLPKDRFSAERLKGVDSTLKIQPAKLEDSAVYLCASSVEFGAYEQYFGPGTRLTVT.